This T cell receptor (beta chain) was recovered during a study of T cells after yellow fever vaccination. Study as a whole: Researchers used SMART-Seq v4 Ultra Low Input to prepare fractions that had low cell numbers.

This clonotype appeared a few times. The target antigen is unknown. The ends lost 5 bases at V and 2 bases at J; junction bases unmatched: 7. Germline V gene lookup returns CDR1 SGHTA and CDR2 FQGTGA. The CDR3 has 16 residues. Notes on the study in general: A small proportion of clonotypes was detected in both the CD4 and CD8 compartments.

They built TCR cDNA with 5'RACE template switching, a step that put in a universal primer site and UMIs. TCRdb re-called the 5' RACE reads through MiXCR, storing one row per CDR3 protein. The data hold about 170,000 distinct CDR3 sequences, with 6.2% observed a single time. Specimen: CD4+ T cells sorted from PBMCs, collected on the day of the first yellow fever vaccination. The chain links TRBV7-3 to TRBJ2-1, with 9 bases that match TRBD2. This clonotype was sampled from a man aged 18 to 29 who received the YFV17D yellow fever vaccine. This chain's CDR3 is CASSPLRGGAYNEQFF. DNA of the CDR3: TGTGCCAGCAGCCCACTCCGCGGGGGGGCCTACAATGAGCAGTTCTTC.